The source of this T cell receptor (beta chain) is a study of T-cell memory formation after mild COVID-19. Across the study: TCR clusters mostly belonged to single donors. Study-wide findings and caveats: In pre-infection memory, a portion of responding clones appeared, which suggested that cross-reactive memory joined. CD4+ contracting clones were mainly CM and EM; CD8+ ones, EMRA.

This clonotype was detected only a few times. The antigen is undetermined. TCRdb ran MiXCR on the 5' RACE reads and lists one entry per CDR3 protein. The data hold 100,000 to 140,000 distinct CDR3 sequences, with roughly an eighth observed a single time. The CDR3 contains 16 residues. Germline-derived CDR1 and CDR2 are LGHNA and YSLEER. V dropped 0 bases and J dropped 3; count of bases not matched to a gene: 3. V is TRBV4-3 and J is TRBJ2-1; TRBD2 aligns across 9 bases. Sequenced: PBMCs or a T cell subset sorted from them (not recorded which). This TCR was sampled from a man aged 18-30 years who had mild COVID-19 (a few samples of this study predate the infection). Cell type and time point are not known. This CDR3 is CASSQDGAGGYNEQFF. CDR3 in DNA: TGCGCCAGCAGCCAAGACGGAGCGGGGGGCTACAATGAGCAGTTCTTC.